One and the same sample provided the 22 T cell receptor beta chains below, sequenced in a study of OX40 agonist ivuxolimab in advanced cancers. TCRdb's copy holds only in-frame clones and misses some; the assay was immunoSEQ multiplex PCR. The sample includes around 66,000 clones, roughly 87% of them seen just once. Source: CD4+ or CD8+ T cells sorted from blood, taken in a trial of the OX40 agonist ivuxolimab. The receptors here all came from an adult with an advanced solid tumor such as melanoma, head and neck, liver or kidney cancer.

The chain has TRBV21-1 and TRBJ1-1. TRBV21-1 is a pseudogene segment. The CDR3 runs to 17 residues. CDR3 loop: CASSKAVQLHMNTEAFF. The DNA of the CDR3 is TGTGCCAGCAGCAAAGCGGTGCAGCTTCACATGAACACTGAAGCTTTCTTT.

This chain joins TRBV7-9 and TRBJ1-3; D unclear. Germline assignment: CDR1 SEHNR and CDR2 FQNEAQ (reference sequence). CDR3 length equals 13 residues. The V end was cut by 3 bases, the J end by 0 bases, with 3 bases between. CDR3: CASSFYSGNTIYF. As DNA, the CDR3 is TGTGCCAGCAGCTTTTACTCTGGAAACACCATATATTTT.

The chain has TRBV6-6 and TRBJ2-7, with 10 bases identical to TRBD1. V gave up 7 bases and J gave up 6 bases; unmatched junction bases: 12. The CDR3 sequence is 15 residues long. The germline V gene encodes CDR1 MNHNY and CDR2 SVGAGI (reference sequence). The CDR3 reads CASTPFGTGEGEQYF. The DNA for the CDR3 is TGTGCCAGCACCCCATTTGGGACAGGGGAGGGCGAGCAGTACTTC.

The rearrangement links TRBV4-2 to TRBJ2-7; D not certain. The length of the CDR3 is 14 residues. The ends were cut back, 5 bases at V and 3 bases at J, with 14 bases in the middle. Germline V CDR1 and CDR2: LGHNA, YNFKEQ. DNA of the CDR3: TGTGCCAGCAGCTCCTCAATAGGGTACTACGAGCAGTACTTC. This codes for CASSSSIGYYEQYF.

This clone was picked up one time. The chain joins TRBV4-3 to TRBJ2-3; 9 nucleotides agree with TRBD1. The CDR3 is 18 residues long. V trimming: 0 bases; J trimming: 2 bases; junction bases outside the gene matches: 9. Germline V gene lookup returns CDR1 LGHNA and CDR2 YSLEER. The CDR3, as DNA: TGCGCCAGCAGCCAAGAGGGGGTCCGGGACAGGGACACAGATACGCAGTATTTT. Translating gives CASSQEGVRDRDTDTQYF.

The chain couples TRBV10-3 to TRBJ1-5; D is possibly TRBD1 (6 bases). The V gene lost 10 bases and the J gene lost 6 bases, with 16 bases spanning the gap. The CDR3 spans 13 residues. CDR1 and CDR2 (germline): ENHRY, SYGVKD. CDR3 region: CATRGGAGQPQHF. CDR3 sequence (DNA): TGTGCCACCAGAGGGGGGGCCGGTCAGCCCCAGCATTTT.

This chain uses TRBV15 with TRBJ1-5, with D maybe TRBD1 (5 bases). Germline assignment: CDR1 LNHNV and CDR2 YYDKDF (reference sequence). Trimming cost V 0 bases and J 1 base, with 22 bases left between them. CDR3 length: 20 amino acids. This CDR3 reads CATSRDLRGAGKGSNQPQHF. CDR3 DNA: TGTGCCACCAGCAGAGATCTACGTGGGGCAGGGAAGGGGAGCAATCAGCCCCAGCATTTT.

This clone was observed a single time. Other DNA sequences of this sample code for an identical CDR3. This chain joins TRBV7-6 and TRBJ1-2; 9 bases fit TRBD1. The CDR3 is 16 amino acids. V dropped 4 bases and J dropped 0; count of bases not matched to a gene: 6. Looked up from germline, CDR1 is SGHVS and CDR2 is FNYEAQ. The CDR3 nucleotides read TGTGCCAGCAGCTCAGTACAGGGGGCAGCTAACTATGGCTACACCTTC. Its translation: CASSSVQGAANYGYTF.

CDR3 in DNA: TGTGCCAGCAGCCGGGACAGCCCGGGAGGCTACACCTTC. Encoded protein: CASSRDSPGGYTF. The chain couples TRBV5-4 to TRBJ1-2; 7 bases are shared with TRBD1. Germline CDR1 SGHNT, CDR2 YYREEE (reference sequence). V trimming: 4 bases; J trimming: 8 bases; junction bases outside the gene matches: 8. This CDR3 spans 13 amino acids.

The V gene is TRBV30, the J gene TRBJ2-7, with unresolved D. The CDR3 sequence is 13 residues long. CDR1 and CDR2 (germline): GTSNPN, SVGIG (reference sequence). The germline V and J ends were trimmed by 7 bases and 3 bases, with 16 bases remaining between them. The CDR3 DNA follows: TGTGCCTCCAGTATGGGCAGGAACTACGAGCAGTACTTC. It is translated as CASSMGRNYEQYF.

V is TRBV18 and J is TRBJ1-5; possible D gene TRBD1, 5 bases. CDR1 is KGHSH and CDR2 is LQKENI in the germline V gene. This CDR3 spans 15 amino acids. The V end was cut by 2 bases, the J end by 4 bases, with 12 bases between. The DNA for the CDR3 is TGTGCCAGCTCACCAATGGAGGGGACTAATCAGCCCCAGCATTTT. Its translation is CASSPMEGTNQPQHF.

The J gene is TRBJ2-7, the V gene TRBV18; tentative D call: TRBD2 (6 bases). V lost 3 bases and J lost 4, with 16 bases in between. CDR1 and CDR2 (germline): KGHSH, LQKENI. This CDR3 is built from 15 residues. CDR3 region: CASSPTRGGGYEQYF. For the CDR3, the DNA is TGTGCCAGCTCACCCACGCGGGGTGGTGGGTACGAGCAGTACTTC.

This sequence joins TRBV9 and TRBJ2-7, with D perhaps matching TRBD1 (6 bases). The germline V gene has CDR1 SGDLS and CDR2 YYNGEE. The CDR3 has 14 residues. V lost 6 bases to trimming and J lost 6 bases, with 19 bases between them. The CDR3 protein is CASNPTGRNLEQYF. The CDR3 nucleotides are TGTGCCAGCAACCCGACAGGCCGGAATCTCGAGCAGTACTTC.

The chain combines TRBV19 with TRBJ2-2, with 7 bases lining up with TRBD1. Germline V gene sequence: CDR1 LNHDA, CDR2 SQIVND (reference sequence). V lost 4 bases to trimming and J lost 4 bases; unmatched junction nucleotides: 3. CDR3 size: 14 residues. The DNA for the CDR3 is TGTGCCAGTAGTAGAGGGGGCGGCACCGGGGAGCTGTTTTTT. It encodes CASSRGGGTGELFF.

V and J are TRBV2 and TRBJ2-3; D uncertain. This CDR3 is 11 amino acids long. The V gene lost 4 bases and the J gene lost 6 bases, with 5 bases spanning the gap. The germline V gene has CDR1 SNHLY and CDR2 FYNNEI. CDR3 DNA sequence: TGTGCCAGCAGTGGGTTCGATACGCAGTATTTT. Amino acids: CASSGFDTQYF.

On this clone itself: This same CDR3 is encoded by further DNA sequences in the sample. The chain recombines TRBV9 with TRBJ1-4, with D possibly matching TRBD1 (5 bases). This CDR3 comprises 13 residues. Germline V gene sequence: CDR1 SGDLS, CDR2 YYNGEE. V lost 4 bases to trimming and J lost 7 bases, with 11 bases between them. CDR3 bases: TGTGCCAGCAGCCGCAGGGTCGGTGAAAAACTGTTTTTT. As protein: CASSRRVGEKLFF.

V and J are TRBV7-9 and TRBJ1-1; D ambiguous. This CDR3 is 14 amino acids long. The V gene lost 8 bases and the J gene lost 0 bases, with 13 bases spanning the gap. Germline V gene lookup returns CDR1 SEHNR and CDR2 FQNEAQ (reference sequence). This chain's CDR3 is CASGRTDLNTEAFF. In DNA form, the CDR3 reads TGTGCCAGCGGGAGGACGGATCTGAACACTGAAGCTTTCTTT.

CDR3 amino acids: CASSLATGGRDEQFF. Here the CDR3 DNA reads TGTGCCAGCAGCTTGGCGACGGGGGGCCGGGATGAGCAGTTCTTC. The genes are TRBV7-2 and TRBJ2-1, with TRBD2 as a possible D gene (7 bases). The length of the CDR3 is 15 residues. CDR1 and CDR2 from the germline V gene are SGHTA and FQGNSA. V dropped 3 bases and J dropped 8 bases, with 17 bases sitting between them.

J is TRBJ1-4 and V is TRBV10-2; possibly TRBD1 for D (5 bases). Germline values: CDR1 WSHSY, CDR2 SAAADI. The CDR3 runs to 13 residues. V dropped 3 bases and J dropped 5 bases, with 7 bases sitting between them. Here the CDR3 reads CASSDRVNEKLFF. In DNA, the CDR3 is TGCGCCAGCAGTGACAGGGTAAATGAAAAACTGTTTTTT.

This rearrangement joins TRBV7-9 to TRBJ1-1; D is perhaps TRBD1 (6 bases). The CDR3 totals 14 residues. The V gene's germline CDR1 is SEHNR and CDR2 FQNEAQ (reference sequence). V lost 2 bases and J lost 4, with 11 bases in between. The CDR3 reads CASSLTQGLTEAFF. The CDR3 coding sequence is TGTGCCAGCAGCTTAACGCAGGGGCTCACTGAAGCTTTCTTT.

The gene calls are TRBV27 and TRBJ2-7; TRBD2 matches at 13 bases. The CDR3 runs 17 residues. Germline V gene data show CDR1 as MNHEY and CDR2 as SMNVEV (reference sequence). V was clipped by 3 bases and J by 2 bases; unmatched bases: 7. The CDR3 sequence is CASSFSGLAGTAYEQYF. Here the CDR3 DNA reads TGTGCCAGCAGTTTCTCGGGACTAGCGGGGACCGCCTACGAGCAGTACTTC.

The DNA of the CDR3 is TGTGCCTGGAGTCCATTATTAGGCAACTATGGCTACACCTTC. Translation: CAWSPLLGNYGYTF. This chain uses TRBV30 with TRBJ1-2; D is ambiguous. The ends were cut back, 2 bases at V and 2 bases at J, with 12 bases in the middle. This CDR3 has 14 residues. CDR1 and CDR2 (germline): GTSNPN, SVGIG (reference sequence).